In its sample, the clone carrying this TCR beta chain was seen a few times. Its antigen is currently unknown. Individual cDNA molecules were tagged with unique molecular identifiers. TCRdb passed the 5' RACE reads through MiXCR, listing each CDR3 protein once. The sample holds about 77,000 distinct CDR3 sequences, approximately 5% seen once. This sample was included in a study of early T cells in non-severe SARS-CoV-2 infection. Across the whole study: Chains from this unsorted whole-blood bulk RNA could not be paired.

Study-wide findings and caveats: VDJdb-based matching was biased toward anti-spike CD8 responses and missed private and CD4 specificities.

Germline lookup yields CDR1 MNHNS and CDR2 SASEGT. The CDR3 totals 16 residues. J gave up 7 bases and V 4 bases, and 15 bases lay outside the gene matches. Sequences were derived from whole blood, sampled at baseline. The V gene is TRBV6-1, the J gene TRBJ1-2; 7 bases agree with TRBD1. The sequence came from an adult who was a healthcare worker with PCR-confirmed SARS-CoV-2 infection or an uninfected control (not recorded which). CDR3: CASSVTSKPRGFGYTF. The CDR3 DNA sequence: TGTGCCAGCAGTGTTACTTCAAAGCCCAGGGGGTTTGGCTACACCTTC.